This TCR beta chain appears in the sequencing data of a study of T cell responses to AZD1222 COVID-19 vaccine. This clone was found a few times. Its antigen remains unknown. TCRdb's table, derived via immunoSEQ multiplex PCR, lists solely in-frame clones and lacks some. The sample has around 100,000 clones; 80% to 85% are singletons. Study results and limitations: Among spike-specific TCRs, nearly half reportedly target unmutated variant regions. None of the repertoires were sampled until the peak T cell response had passed.

V lost 0 bases, J lost 1 base, and 4 bases lay in between. The CDR3 runs to 13 residues. Per germline, CDR1 KGHSH and CDR2 LQKENI. The sequence came from an adult in good health. The source material was peripheral blood, sampled on day 0 of AZD1222 vaccination. This chain joins TRBV18 and TRBJ2-7; D unclear. CDR3 in DNA: TGTGCCAGCTCACCACCTACTTCCTACGAGCAGTACTTC. Its translation: CASSPPTSYEQYF.